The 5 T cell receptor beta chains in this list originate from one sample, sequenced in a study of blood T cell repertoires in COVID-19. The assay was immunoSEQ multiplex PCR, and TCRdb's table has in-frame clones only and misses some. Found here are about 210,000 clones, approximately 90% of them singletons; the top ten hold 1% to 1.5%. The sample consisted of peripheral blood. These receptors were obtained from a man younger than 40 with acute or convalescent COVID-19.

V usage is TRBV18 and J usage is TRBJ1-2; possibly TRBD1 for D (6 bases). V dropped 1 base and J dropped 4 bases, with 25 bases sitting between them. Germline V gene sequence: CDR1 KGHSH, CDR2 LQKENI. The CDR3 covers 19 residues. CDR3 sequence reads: CASSPRNSGHTVFPYGYTF. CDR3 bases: TGTGCCAGCTCACCACGCAATTCGGGACATACGGTCTTTCCCTATGGCTACACCTTC.

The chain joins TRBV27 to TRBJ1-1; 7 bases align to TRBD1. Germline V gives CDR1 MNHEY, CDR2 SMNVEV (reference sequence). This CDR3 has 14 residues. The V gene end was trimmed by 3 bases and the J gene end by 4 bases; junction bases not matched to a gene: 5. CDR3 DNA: TGTGCCAGCAGTTTCTACAGGGGAGTCACTGAAGCTTTCTTT. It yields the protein CASSFYRGVTEAFF.

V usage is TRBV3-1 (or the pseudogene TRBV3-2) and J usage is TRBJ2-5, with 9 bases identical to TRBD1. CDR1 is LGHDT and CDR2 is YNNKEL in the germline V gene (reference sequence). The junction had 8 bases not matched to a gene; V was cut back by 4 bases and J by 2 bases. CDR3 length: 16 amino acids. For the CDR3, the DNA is TGTGCCAGCAGCCGGAACCCGGGACAGGGACAAGAGACCCAGTACTTC. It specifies CASSRNPGQGQETQYF.

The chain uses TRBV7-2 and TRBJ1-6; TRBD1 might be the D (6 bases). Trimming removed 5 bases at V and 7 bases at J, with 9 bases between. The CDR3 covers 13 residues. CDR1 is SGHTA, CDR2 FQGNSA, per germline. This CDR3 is CASSPRGNSPLHF. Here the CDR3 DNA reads TGTGCCAGCAGCCCTAGGGGGAATTCACCCCTCCACTTT.

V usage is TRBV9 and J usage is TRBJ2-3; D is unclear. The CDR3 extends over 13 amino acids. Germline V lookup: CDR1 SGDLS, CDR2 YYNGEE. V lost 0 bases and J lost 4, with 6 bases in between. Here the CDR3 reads CASSVGGPDTQYF. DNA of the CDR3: TGTGCCAGCAGCGTAGGAGGTCCAGATACGCAGTATTTT.